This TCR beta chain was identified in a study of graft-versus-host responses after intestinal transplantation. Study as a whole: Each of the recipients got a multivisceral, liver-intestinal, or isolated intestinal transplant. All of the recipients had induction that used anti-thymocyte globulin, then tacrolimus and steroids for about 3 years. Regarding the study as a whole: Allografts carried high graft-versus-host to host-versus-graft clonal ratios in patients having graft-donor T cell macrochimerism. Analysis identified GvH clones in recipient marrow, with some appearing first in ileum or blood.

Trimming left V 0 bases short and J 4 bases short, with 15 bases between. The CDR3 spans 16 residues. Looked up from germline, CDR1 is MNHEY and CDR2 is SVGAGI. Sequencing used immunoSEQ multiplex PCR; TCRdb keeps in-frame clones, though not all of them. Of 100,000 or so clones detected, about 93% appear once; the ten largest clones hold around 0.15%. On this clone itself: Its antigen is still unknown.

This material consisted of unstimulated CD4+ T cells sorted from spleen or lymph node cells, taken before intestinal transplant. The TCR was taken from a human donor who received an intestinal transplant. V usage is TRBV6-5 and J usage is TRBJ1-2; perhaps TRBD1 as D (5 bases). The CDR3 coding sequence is TGTGCCAGCAGTTACTCCCGACAGACCGTACTCTATGGCTACACCTTC. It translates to CASSYSRQTVLYGYTF.